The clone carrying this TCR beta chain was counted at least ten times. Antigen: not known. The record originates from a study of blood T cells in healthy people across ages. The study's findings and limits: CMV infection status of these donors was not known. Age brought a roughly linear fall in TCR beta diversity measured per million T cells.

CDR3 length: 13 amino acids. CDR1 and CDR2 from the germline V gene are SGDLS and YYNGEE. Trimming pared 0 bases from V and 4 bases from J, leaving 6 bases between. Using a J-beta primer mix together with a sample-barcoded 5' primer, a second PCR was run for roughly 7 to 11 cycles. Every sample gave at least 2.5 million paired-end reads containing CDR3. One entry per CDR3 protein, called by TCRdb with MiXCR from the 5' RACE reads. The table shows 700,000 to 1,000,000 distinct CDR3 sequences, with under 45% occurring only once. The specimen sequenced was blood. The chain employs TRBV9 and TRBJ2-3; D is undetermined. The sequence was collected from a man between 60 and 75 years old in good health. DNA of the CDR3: TGTGCCAGCAGCGTAGAACCTGCAGATACGCAGTATTTT. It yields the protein CASSVEPADTQYF. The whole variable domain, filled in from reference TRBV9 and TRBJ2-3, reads DSGVTQTPKHLITATGQRVTLRCSPRSGDLSVYWYQQSLDQGLQFLIQYYNGEERAKGNILERFSAQQFPDLHSELNLSSLELGDSALYFCASSVEPADTQYFGPGTRLTVL.